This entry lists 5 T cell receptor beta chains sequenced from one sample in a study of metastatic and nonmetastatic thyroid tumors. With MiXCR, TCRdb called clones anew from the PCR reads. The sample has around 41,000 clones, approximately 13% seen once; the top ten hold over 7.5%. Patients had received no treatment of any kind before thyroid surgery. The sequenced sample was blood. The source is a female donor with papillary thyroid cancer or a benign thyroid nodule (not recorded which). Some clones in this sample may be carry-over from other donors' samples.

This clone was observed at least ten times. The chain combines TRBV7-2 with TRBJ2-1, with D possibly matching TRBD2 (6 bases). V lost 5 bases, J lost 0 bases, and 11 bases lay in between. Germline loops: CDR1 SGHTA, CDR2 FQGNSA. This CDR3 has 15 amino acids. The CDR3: CASSISGSSYNEQFF. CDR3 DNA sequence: TGTGCCAGCAGCATTAGCGGAAGCTCCTACAATGAGCAGTTCTTC.

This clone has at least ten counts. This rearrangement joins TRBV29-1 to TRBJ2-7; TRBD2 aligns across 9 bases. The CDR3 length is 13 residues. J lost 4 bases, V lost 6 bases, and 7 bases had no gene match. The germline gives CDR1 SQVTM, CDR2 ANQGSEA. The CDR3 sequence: CSVREREEYEQYF. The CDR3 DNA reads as TGCAGCGTGCGAGAGCGGGAGGAGTACGAGCAGTACTTC.

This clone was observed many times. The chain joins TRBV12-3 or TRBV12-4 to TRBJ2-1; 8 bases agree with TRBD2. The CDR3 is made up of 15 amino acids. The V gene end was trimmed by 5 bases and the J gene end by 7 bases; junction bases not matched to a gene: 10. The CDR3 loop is CASSPARLATNEQFF. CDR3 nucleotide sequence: TGTGCCAGCAGTCCAGCCCGACTAGCGACTAATGAGCAGTTCTTC.

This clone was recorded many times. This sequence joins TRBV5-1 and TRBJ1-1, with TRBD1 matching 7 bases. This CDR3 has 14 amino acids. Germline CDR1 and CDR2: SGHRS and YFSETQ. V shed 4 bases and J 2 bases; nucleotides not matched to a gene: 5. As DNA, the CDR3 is TGCGCCAGCAGCCCCGGGACAGCCAACACTGAAGCTTTCTTT. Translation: CASSPGTANTEAFF.

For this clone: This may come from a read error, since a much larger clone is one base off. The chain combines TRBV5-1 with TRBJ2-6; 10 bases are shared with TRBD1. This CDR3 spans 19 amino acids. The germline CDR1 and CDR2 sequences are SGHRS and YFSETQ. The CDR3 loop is CASSFRGTGVLEGADVLTF. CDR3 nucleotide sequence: TGCGCCAGCAGCTTCCGGGGGACAGGGGTTCTAGAAGGGGCCGACGTCCTGACTTTC.